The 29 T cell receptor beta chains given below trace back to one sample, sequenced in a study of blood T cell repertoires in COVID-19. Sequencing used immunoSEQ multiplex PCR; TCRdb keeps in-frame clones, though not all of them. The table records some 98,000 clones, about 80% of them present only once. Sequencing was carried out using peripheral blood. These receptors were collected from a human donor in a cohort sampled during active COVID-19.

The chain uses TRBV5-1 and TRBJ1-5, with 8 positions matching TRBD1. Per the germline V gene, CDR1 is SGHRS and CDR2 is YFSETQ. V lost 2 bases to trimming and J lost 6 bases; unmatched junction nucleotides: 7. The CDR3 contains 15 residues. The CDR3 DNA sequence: TGCGCCAGCAGCTTAACGGGACAGGCGGCTCAGCCCCAGCATTTT. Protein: CASSLTGQAAQPQHF. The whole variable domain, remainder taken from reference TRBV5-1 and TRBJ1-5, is KAGVTQTPRYLIKTRGQQVTLSCSPISGHRSVSWYQQTPGQGLQFLFEYFSETQRNKGNFPGRFSGRQFSNSRSEMNVSTLELGDSALYLCASSLTGQAAQPQHFGDGTRLSIL.

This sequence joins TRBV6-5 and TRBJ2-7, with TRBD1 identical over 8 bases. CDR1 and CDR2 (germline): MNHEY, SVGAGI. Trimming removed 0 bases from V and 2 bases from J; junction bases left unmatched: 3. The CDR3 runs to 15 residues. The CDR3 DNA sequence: TGTGCCAGCAGTTACTCGGCAGGGGGCCCCTACGAGCAGTACTTC. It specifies CASSYSAGGPYEQYF.

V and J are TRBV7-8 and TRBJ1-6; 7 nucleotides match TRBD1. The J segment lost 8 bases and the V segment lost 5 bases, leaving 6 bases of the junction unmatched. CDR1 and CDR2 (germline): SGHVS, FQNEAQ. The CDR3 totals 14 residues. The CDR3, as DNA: TGTGCCAGCAGCCGAGACAGGGTAGATTCACCCCTCCACTTT. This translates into CASSRDRVDSPLHF.

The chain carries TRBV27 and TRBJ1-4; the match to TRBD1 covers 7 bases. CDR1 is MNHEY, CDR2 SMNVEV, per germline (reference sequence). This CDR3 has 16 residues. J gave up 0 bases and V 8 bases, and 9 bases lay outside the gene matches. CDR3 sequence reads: CASSSRQGSTNEKLFF. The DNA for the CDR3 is TGTGCCAGCTCGTCCAGACAGGGCTCAACTAATGAAAAACTGTTTTTT.

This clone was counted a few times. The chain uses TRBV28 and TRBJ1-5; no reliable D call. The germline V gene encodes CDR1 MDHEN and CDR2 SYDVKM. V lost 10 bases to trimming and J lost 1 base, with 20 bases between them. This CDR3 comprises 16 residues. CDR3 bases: TGTGCCACCACCCTAACGGGGAGACGGAGCAATCAGCCCCAGCATTTT. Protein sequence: CATTLTGRRSNQPQHF.

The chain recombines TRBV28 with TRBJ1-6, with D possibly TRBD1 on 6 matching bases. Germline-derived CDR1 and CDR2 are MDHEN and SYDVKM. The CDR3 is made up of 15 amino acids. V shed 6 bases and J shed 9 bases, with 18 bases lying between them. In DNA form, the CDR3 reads TGTGCCAGCAGACCCGACACAGGGCACCGTTCACCCCTCCACTTT. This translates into CASRPDTGHRSPLHF.

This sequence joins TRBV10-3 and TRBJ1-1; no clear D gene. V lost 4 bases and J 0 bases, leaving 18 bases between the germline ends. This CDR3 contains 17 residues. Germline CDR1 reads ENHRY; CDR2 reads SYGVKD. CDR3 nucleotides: TGTGCCATCAGTGCCGCGGACGGGGAACACATGAACACTGAAGCTTTCTTT. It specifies CAISAADGEHMNTEAFF.

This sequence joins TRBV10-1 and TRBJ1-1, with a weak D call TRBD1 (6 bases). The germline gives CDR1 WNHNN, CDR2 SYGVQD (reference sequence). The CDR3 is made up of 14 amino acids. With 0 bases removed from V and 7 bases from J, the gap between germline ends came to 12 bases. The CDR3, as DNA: TGCGCCAGCAGTGAGTCCCAGGGGAGGGGTGAAGCTTTCTTT. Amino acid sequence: CASSESQGRGEAFF.

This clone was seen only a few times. CDR3 residues: CASSLSDYSPLHF. The CDR3 DNA follows: TGTGCCAGCAGTTTATCGGACTACTCACCCCTCCACTTT. The V and J genes are TRBV27 and TRBJ1-6; D is unclear. V dropped 0 bases and J dropped 10 bases, with 7 bases sitting between them. This CDR3 is 13 amino acids long. Germline V gene sequence: CDR1 MNHEY, CDR2 SMNVEV (reference sequence).

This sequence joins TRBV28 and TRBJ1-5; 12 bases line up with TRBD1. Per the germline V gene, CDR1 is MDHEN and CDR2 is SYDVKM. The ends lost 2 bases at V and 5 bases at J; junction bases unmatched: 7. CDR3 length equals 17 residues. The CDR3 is CASSLAGTGGRDQPQHF. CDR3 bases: TGTGCCAGCAGTTTAGCCGGGACAGGGGGCAGGGATCAGCCCCAGCATTTT.

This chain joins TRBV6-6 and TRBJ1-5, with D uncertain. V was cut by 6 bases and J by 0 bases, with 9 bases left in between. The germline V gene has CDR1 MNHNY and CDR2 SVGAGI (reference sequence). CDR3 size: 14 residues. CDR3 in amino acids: CASRPYRSNQPQHF. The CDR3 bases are TGTGCCAGCAGACCCTACCGTAGCAATCAGCCCCAGCATTTT.

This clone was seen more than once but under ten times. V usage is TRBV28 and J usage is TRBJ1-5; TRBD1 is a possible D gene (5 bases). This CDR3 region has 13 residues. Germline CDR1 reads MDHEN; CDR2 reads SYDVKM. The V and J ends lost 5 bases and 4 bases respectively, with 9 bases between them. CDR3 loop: CASSRQGNQPQHF. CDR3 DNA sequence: TGTGCCAGCAGTCGGCAGGGAAATCAGCCCCAGCATTTT.

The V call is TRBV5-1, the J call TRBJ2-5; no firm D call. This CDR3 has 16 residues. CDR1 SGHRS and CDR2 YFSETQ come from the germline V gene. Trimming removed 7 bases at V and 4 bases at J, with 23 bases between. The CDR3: CASRFAVLTGLETQYF. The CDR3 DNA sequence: TGCGCCAGCCGATTCGCCGTGCTGACGGGTTTAGAGACCCAGTACTTC.

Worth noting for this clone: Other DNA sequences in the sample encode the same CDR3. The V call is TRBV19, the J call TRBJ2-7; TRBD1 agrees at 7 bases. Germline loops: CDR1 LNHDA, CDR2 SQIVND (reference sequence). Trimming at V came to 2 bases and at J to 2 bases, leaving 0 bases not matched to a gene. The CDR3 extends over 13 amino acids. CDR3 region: CASSITGAYEQYF. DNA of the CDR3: TGTGCCAGTAGTATAACAGGGGCCTACGAGCAGTACTTC.

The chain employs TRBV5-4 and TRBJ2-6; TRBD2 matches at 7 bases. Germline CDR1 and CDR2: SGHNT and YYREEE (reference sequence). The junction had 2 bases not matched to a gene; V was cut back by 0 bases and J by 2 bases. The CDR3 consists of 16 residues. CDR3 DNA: TGTGCCAGCAGCTTGGCGGGGGGTGCTGGGGCCAACGTCCTGACTTTC. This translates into CASSLAGGAGANVLTF. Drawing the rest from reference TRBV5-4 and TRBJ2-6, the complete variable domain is ETGVTQSPTHLIKTRGQQVTLRCSSQSGHNTVSWYQQALGQGPQFIFQYYREEENGRGNFPPRFSGLQFPNYSSELNVNALELDDSALYLCASSLAGGAGANVLTFGAGSRLTVL.

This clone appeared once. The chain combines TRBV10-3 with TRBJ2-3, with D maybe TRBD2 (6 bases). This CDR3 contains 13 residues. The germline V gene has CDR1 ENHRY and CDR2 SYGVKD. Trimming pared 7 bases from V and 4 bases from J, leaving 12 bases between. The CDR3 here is CAITGSSADTQYF. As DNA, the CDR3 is TGTGCCATCACCGGGAGTAGTGCAGATACGCAGTATTTT.

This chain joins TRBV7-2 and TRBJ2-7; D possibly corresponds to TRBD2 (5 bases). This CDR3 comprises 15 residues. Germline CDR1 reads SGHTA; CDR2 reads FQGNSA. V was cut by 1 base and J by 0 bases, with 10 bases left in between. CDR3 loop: CASSLGWAGSYEQYF. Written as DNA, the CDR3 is TGTGCCAGCAGCTTAGGATGGGCGGGCTCCTACGAGCAGTACTTC. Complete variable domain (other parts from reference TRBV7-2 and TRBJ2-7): GAGVSQSPSNKVTEKGKDVELRCDPISGHTALYWYRQSLGQGLEFLIYFQGNSAPDKSGLPSDRFSAERTGGSVSTLTIQRTQQEDSAVYLCASSLGWAGSYEQYFGPGTRLTVT.

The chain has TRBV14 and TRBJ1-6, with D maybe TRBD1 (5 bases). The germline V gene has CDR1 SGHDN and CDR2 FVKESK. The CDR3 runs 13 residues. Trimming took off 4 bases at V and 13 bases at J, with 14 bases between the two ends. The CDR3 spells CASSPQGVSPLHF. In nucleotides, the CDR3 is TGTGCCAGCAGCCCACAAGGGGTCAGCCCCCTCCACTTT.

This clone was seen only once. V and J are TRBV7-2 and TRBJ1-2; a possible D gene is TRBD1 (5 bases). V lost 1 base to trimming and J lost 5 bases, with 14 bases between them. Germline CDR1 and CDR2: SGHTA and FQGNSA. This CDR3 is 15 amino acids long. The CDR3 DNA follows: TGTGCCAGCAGCTTAGGTGGCAGGGTTCCGTATGGCTACACCTTC. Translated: CASSLGGRVPYGYTF.

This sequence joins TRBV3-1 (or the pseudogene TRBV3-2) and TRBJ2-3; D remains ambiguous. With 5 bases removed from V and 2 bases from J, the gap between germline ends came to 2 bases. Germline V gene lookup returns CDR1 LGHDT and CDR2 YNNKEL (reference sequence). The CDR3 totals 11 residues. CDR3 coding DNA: TGTGCCAGCAGCTACACAGATACGCAGTATTTT. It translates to CASSYTDTQYF.

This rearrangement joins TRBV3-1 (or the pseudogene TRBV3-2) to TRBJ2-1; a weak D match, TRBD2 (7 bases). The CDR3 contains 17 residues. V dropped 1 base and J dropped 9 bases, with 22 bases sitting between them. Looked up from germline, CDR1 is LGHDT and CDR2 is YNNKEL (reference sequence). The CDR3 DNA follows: TGTGCCAGCAGCCAAGTATGGGGGGCGGGAGTAGGTATTGAGCAGTTCTTC. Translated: CASSQVWGAGVGIEQFF.

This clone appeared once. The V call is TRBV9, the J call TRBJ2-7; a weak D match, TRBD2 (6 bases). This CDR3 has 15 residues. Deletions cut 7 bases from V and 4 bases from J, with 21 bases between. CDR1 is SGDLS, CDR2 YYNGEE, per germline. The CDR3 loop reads CASAARDLIGYEQYF. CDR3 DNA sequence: TGTGCCAGCGCCGCCAGGGACTTAATCGGTTACGAGCAGTACTTC.

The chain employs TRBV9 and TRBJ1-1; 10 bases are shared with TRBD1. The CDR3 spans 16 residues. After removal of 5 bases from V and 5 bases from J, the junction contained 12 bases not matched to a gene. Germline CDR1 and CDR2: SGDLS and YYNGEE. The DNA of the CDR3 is TGTGCCAGCAGTTCTCGACAGGGGGCCTCGGGGACTGAAGCTTTCTTT. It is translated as CASSSRQGASGTEAFF.

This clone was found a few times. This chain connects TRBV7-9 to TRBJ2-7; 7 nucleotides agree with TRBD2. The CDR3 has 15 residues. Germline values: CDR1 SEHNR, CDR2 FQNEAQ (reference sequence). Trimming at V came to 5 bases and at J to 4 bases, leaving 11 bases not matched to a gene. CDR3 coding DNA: TGTGCCAGCAGCCCGCCGCTAGCGGAAGGGTACGAGCAGTACTTC. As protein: CASSPPLAEGYEQYF. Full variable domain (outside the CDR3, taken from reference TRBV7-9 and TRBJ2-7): DTGVSQNPRHKITKRGQNVTFRCDPISEHNRLYWYRQTLGQGPEFLTYFQNEAQLEKSRLLSDRFSAERPKGSFSTLEIQRTEQGDSAMYLCASSPPLAEGYEQYFGPGTRLTVT.

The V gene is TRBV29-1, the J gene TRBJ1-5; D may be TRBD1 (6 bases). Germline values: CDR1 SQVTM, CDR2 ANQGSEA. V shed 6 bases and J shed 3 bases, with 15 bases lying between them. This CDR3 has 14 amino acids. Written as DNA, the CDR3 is TGCAGCGTCGCGAACCAGGGGAACAATCAGCCCCAGCATTTT. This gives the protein CSVANQGNNQPQHF.

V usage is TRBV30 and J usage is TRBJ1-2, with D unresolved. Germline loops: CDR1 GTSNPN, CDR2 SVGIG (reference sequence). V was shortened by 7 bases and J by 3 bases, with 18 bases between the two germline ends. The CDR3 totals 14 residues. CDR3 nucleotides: TGTGCCTTCACGCGCGGGAGGGAGTACTATGGCTACACCTTC. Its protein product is CAFTRGREYYGYTF.

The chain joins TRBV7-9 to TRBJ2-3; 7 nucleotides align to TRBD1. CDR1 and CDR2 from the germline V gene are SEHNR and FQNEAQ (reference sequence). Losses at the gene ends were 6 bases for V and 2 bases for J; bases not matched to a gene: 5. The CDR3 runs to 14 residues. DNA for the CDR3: TGTGCCAGCAGTTTACAGGGGTCCACAGATACGCAGTATTTT. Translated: CASSLQGSTDTQYF.

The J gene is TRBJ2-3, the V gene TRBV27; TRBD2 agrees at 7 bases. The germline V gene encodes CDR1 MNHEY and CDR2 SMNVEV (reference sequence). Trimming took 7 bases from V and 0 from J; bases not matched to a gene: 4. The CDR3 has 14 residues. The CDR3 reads CASMLAGSTDTQYF. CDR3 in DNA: TGTGCCAGCATGTTAGCGGGTAGCACAGATACGCAGTATTTT.

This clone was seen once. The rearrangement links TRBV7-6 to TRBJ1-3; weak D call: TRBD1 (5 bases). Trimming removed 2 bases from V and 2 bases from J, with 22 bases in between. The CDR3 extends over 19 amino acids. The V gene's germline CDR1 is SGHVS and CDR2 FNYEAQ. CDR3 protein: CASSLSDRSGSSAGNTIYF. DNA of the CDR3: TGTGCCAGCAGCTTAAGTGACAGATCTGGGTCGTCAGCTGGAAACACCATATATTTT.